One and the same sample provided the 5 T cell receptor beta chains below, sequenced in a study of cytomegalovirus exposure and HLA in healthy donors (dated by TCRdb to 2015 to 2018). Library construction relied on the immunoSEQ multiplex PCR assay. The multiplex PCR relied on a mix of 60 forward primers for TCR Vbeta segments and 13 reverse primers for TCR Jbeta segments. Entries here come from immuneACCESS through TCRdb and include only in-frame sequences with V and J called. Some clones fail to appear in such tables; in the studies checked, an unresolved V gene covers under half of the shortfall, and the cause of the remainder is unknown. The sample table records about 90,000 clones; under 80% of these occur just once. The ten most abundant clones make up about 22% of the sample. The sequenced material came from PBMCs. The receptors derive from a young man in good health and CMV-seropositive.

The chain joins TRBV10-3 to TRBJ2-3, with 7 bases identical to TRBD1. The CDR3 has 13 amino acids. V shed 7 bases and J 0 bases; nucleotides not matched to a gene: 1. Germline V gene lookup returns CDR1 ENHRY and CDR2 SYGVKD. CDR3: CAIMTGSTDTQYF. CDR3 coding DNA: TGTGCCATCATGACAGGGAGCACAGATACGCAGTATTTT.

The rearrangement joins TRBV19 to TRBJ2-1; weak D call: TRBD1 (5 bases). Germline V gene data show CDR1 as LNHDA and CDR2 as SQIVND (reference sequence). This CDR3 has 15 amino acids. V dropped 4 bases and J dropped 8 bases, with 18 bases sitting between them. The CDR3 nucleotides read TGTGCCAGTAGTAACCGGGTCCTTCAGGGCCATGAGCAGTTCTTC. It codes for CASSNRVLQGHEQFF.

This chain connects TRBV5-1 to TRBJ2-2; D possibly corresponds to TRBD2 (5 bases). This CDR3 region has 14 residues. V dropped 4 bases and J dropped 1 base, with 8 bases sitting between them. Germline CDR1 is SGHRS and CDR2 is YFSETQ. Here the CDR3 reads CASSPGRNTGELFF. In DNA, the CDR3 is TGCGCCAGCAGCCCGGGGAGGAACACCGGGGAGCTGTTTTTT.

A single count supports this clone. The chain links TRBV4-3 to TRBJ1-4, with 8 bases lining up with TRBD1. The V and J ends lost 1 base and 4 bases, in that order; junction bases with no gene match: 5. Per the germline V gene, CDR1 is LGHNA and CDR2 is YSLEER. The CDR3 is made up of 16 amino acids. The CDR3 sequence: CASSQGRGQGNEKLFF. The CDR3 DNA is TGCGCCAGCAGCCAAGGGAGAGGACAGGGTAATGAAAAACTGTTTTTT.

This clone was observed a handful of times. The chain combines TRBV6-1 with TRBJ2-7; possible D gene TRBD1, 5 bases. Germline CDR1 reads MNHNS; CDR2 reads SASEGT. Between the trimmed V and J ends, which lost 7 bases and 1 base, there was a span of 14 bases. The length of the CDR3 is 14 residues. This chain's CDR3 is CASNPVRASYEQYF. In DNA, the CDR3 is TGTGCCAGCAACCCGGTCAGGGCATCCTACGAGCAGTACTTC.